The clone carrying this T cell receptor beta chain has more than one count but fewer than ten. Its antigen is undetermined. The sample is drawn from a study of identical twins. Broader study findings: Among monozygotic twins, out-of-frame TCR alpha sharing exceeded what models predicted.

The CDR3 loop spans 16 amino acids. Deletions cut 1 base from V and 2 bases from J, with 15 bases between. The germline CDR1 and CDR2 sequences are SGHRS and YFSETQ. Each CDR3 protein is one row after TCRdb ran MiXCR on the 5' RACE reads. The profile covers 200,000 to 300,000 distinct CDR3 sequences, with around 7% appearing a single time and roughly 3.9% taken by the ten largest. Separately, the same data were catalogued under a study of yellow fever vaccine responses in identical twins. That work states: Twins' vaccine T cell response reportedly seemed partly convergent, partly personalized.

This receptor was taken from a woman younger than 35 in good health. The rearrangement uses TRBV5-1 and TRBJ1-2, with a tentative D call TRBD1 (5 bases). Sequenced input: memory (CD45RO+) T cells sorted from blood. The CDR3 DNA reads TGCGCCAGCAGCTTGAGCGGCAGGGCGAGAAACTATGGCTACACCTTC. Its translation: CASSLSGRARNYGYTF. The full variable domain, in which reference TRBV5-1 and TRBJ1-2 provide the parts outside the CDR3, is KAGVTQTPRYLIKTRGQQVTLSCSPISGHRSVSWYQQTPGQGLQFLFEYFSETQRNKGNFPGRFSGRQFSNSRSEMNVSTLELGDSALYLCASSLSGRARNYGYTFGSGTRLTVV.